The rows below give T cell receptor beta chains drawn from one sample of a study of chemoradiotherapy in HPV16-positive cancers. TCRdb's copy holds only in-frame clones and misses some; the assay was immunoSEQ multiplex PCR. This table has approximately 27,000 clones, around four fifths appearing once. Here the sequenced sample was blood, taken from a patient who underwent chemoradiotherapy. The receptors here all came from a human donor with HPV-associated anogenital cancer. Both conserved end residues are part of each CDR3. The order of the fields is D gene, clone size, J gene, V gene, CDR3 protein, CDR3 DNA. D genes are given only for firm matches. The listing skips clone size in some rows; elsewhere it reads once, few, many or a size class.

d_call: TRBD2; clone_size: NA; j_call: TRBJ2-5; v_call: TRBV7-2; cdr3_aa: CASSSRDYGAQYF; cdr3_nt: TGTGCCAGCAGCTCGAGGGACTATGGGGCCCAGTACTTC
d_call: NA; clone_size: few; j_call: TRBJ1-1; v_call: TRBV5-1; cdr3_aa: CASSGAGVGTEAFF; cdr3_nt: TGCGCCAGCAGCGGGGCGGGGGTTGGCACTGAAGCTTTCTTT
d_call: TRBD2; clone_size: NA; j_call: TRBJ2-1; v_call: TRBV18; cdr3_aa: CTSSPKSGGFDEQFF; cdr3_nt: TGTACCAGCTCACCAAAAAGCGGGGGGTTCGATGAGCAGTTCTTC
d_call: TRBD2; clone_size: NA; j_call: TRBJ2-1; v_call: TRBV20-1; cdr3_aa: CSAGQRGEQFF; cdr3_nt: TGCAGTGCTGGACAGCGGGGGGAGCAGTTCTTC
d_call: NA; clone_size: NA; j_call: TRBJ1-3; v_call: TRBV5-6; cdr3_aa: CASSLEGGGSGNTIYF; cdr3_nt: TGTGCCAGCAGCTTGGAAGGTGGGGGATCTGGAAACACCATATATTTT
d_call: NA; clone_size: few; j_call: TRBJ1-1; v_call: TRBV30; cdr3_aa: CAWSLGQLNTEAFF; cdr3_nt: TGTGCCTGGAGTTTAGGACAGTTAAACACTGAAGCTTTCTTT
d_call: TRBD2; clone_size: NA; j_call: TRBJ2-3; v_call: TRBV2; cdr3_aa: CASRRLAGTDTQYF; cdr3_nt: TGTGCCAGCAGGAGACTAGCGGGAACAGATACGCAGTATTTT
d_call: TRBD1; clone_size: NA; j_call: TRBJ2-1; v_call: TRBV6-5; cdr3_aa: CASSYNRGSDEQFF; cdr3_nt: TGTGCCAGCAGTTATAACAGGGGTAGCGATGAGCAGTTCTTC
d_call: NA; clone_size: few; j_call: TRBJ1-5; v_call: TRBV5-5; cdr3_aa: CASSLVPTDQPQHF; cdr3_nt: TGTGCCAGCAGCCTAGTTCCGACAGATCAGCCCCAGCATTTT
d_call: NA; clone_size: NA; j_call: TRBJ2-4; v_call: TRBV29-1; cdr3_aa: CSVVSVRGASDIQYF; cdr3_nt: TGCAGCGTTGTGTCGGTAAGGGGGGCCTCGGACATTCAGTACTTC
d_call: NA; clone_size: NA; j_call: TRBJ1-4; v_call: TRBV2; cdr3_aa: CASSLRQVATNEKLFF; cdr3_nt: TGTGCCAGCAGCCTTCGACAGGTGGCTACTAATGAAAAACTGTTTTTT
d_call: NA; clone_size: NA; j_call: TRBJ2-5; v_call: TRBV9; cdr3_aa: CASSVGVQETQYF; cdr3_nt: TGTGCCAGCAGCGTAGGGGTCCAAGAGACCCAGTACTTC
d_call: TRBD1; clone_size: NA; j_call: TRBJ1-4; v_call: TRBV5-1; cdr3_aa: CASSLAFGGQNEKLFF; cdr3_nt: TGCGCCAGCAGCTTGGCATTTGGGGGACAGAATGAAAAACTGTTTTTT
d_call: NA; clone_size: NA; j_call: TRBJ1-1; v_call: TRBV29-1; cdr3_aa: CSVDRADTEAFF; cdr3_nt: TGCAGCGTTGACAGGGCGGACACTGAAGCTTTCTTT
d_call: NA; clone_size: NA; j_call: TRBJ2-1; v_call: TRBV10-3; cdr3_aa: CAISRESNEQFF; cdr3_nt: TGTGCCATCAGTAGGGAATCCAATGAGCAGTTCTTC
d_call: NA; clone_size: NA; j_call: TRBJ2-1; v_call: TRBV18; cdr3_aa: CASSPLRGSYNEQFF; cdr3_nt: TGTGCCAGCTCACCACTGCGGGGATCCTACAATGAGCAGTTCTTC
d_call: NA; clone_size: NA; j_call: TRBJ1-1; v_call: TRBV11-2; cdr3_aa: CASSLDGGNTEAFF; cdr3_nt: TGTGCCAGCAGCTTAGACGGGGGGAACACTGAAGCTTTCTTT
d_call: NA; clone_size: NA; j_call: TRBJ2-3; v_call: TRBV13; cdr3_aa: CASSFTPTGLGGDTQYF; cdr3_nt: TGTGCCAGCAGCTTCACTCCAACCGGACTAGGGGGAGATACGCAGTATTTT
d_call: TRBD1; clone_size: NA; j_call: TRBJ2-2; v_call: TRBV5-1; cdr3_aa: CASSTAQGALISGELFF; cdr3_nt: TGCGCCAGCAGCACGGCACAGGGGGCGCTGATTAGCGGGGAGCTGTTTTTT
d_call: TRBD1; clone_size: NA; j_call: TRBJ1-1; v_call: TRBV6-5; cdr3_aa: CASRTGGRTEAFF; cdr3_nt: TGTGCCAGCAGGACAGGGGGAAGGACTGAAGCTTTCTTT
d_call: NA; clone_size: NA; j_call: TRBJ1-5; v_call: TRBV19; cdr3_aa: CASSPQGWPLGLTQHF; cdr3_nt: TGTGCCAGTAGTCCGCAGGGGTGGCCACTTGGTTTGACCCAGCATTTT
d_call: TRBD1; clone_size: NA; j_call: TRBJ2-1; v_call: TRBV7-9; cdr3_aa: CASSSHGTGGGINEQFF; cdr3_nt: TGTGCCAGCAGCTCCCACGGGACAGGGGGCGGGATAAATGAGCAGTTCTTC
d_call: NA; clone_size: NA; j_call: TRBJ2-5; v_call: TRBV6-1; cdr3_aa: CASGRIETQYF; cdr3_nt: TGTGCCAGCGGTCGAATAGAGACCCAGTACTTC
d_call: NA; clone_size: NA; j_call: TRBJ1-1; v_call: TRBV30; cdr3_aa: CAWSTRGITEAFF; cdr3_nt: TGTGCCTGGAGCACAAGGGGGATAACTGAAGCTTTCTTT
d_call: TRBD1; clone_size: NA; j_call: TRBJ2-5; v_call: TRBV5-6; cdr3_aa: CASSFPGQDQETQYF; cdr3_nt: TGTGCCAGCAGCTTTCCGGGACAGGATCAAGAGACCCAGTACTTC
d_call: TRBD2; clone_size: NA; j_call: TRBJ2-1; v_call: TRBV6-4; cdr3_aa: CASSVEAGVEQFF; cdr3_nt: TGTGCCAGCAGTGTCGAAGCGGGGGTGGAGCAGTTCTTC
d_call: TRBD1; clone_size: NA; j_call: TRBJ1-5; v_call: TRBV6-5; cdr3_aa: CAGGTGSGNQPQHF; cdr3_nt: TGTGCCGGGGGGACAGGGTCGGGCAATCAGCCCCAGCATTTT
d_call: NA; clone_size: NA; j_call: TRBJ2-3; v_call: TRBV27; cdr3_aa: CATPLWTRDTQYF; cdr3_nt: TGTGCCACCCCCCTATGGACCCGAGATACGCAGTATTTT
d_call: TRBD2; clone_size: NA; j_call: TRBJ2-7; v_call: TRBV5-5; cdr3_aa: CASSLAPSGGANSYEQYF; cdr3_nt: TGTGCCAGCAGCTTGGCCCCTAGCGGGGGGGCCAATTCCTACGAGCAGTACTTC